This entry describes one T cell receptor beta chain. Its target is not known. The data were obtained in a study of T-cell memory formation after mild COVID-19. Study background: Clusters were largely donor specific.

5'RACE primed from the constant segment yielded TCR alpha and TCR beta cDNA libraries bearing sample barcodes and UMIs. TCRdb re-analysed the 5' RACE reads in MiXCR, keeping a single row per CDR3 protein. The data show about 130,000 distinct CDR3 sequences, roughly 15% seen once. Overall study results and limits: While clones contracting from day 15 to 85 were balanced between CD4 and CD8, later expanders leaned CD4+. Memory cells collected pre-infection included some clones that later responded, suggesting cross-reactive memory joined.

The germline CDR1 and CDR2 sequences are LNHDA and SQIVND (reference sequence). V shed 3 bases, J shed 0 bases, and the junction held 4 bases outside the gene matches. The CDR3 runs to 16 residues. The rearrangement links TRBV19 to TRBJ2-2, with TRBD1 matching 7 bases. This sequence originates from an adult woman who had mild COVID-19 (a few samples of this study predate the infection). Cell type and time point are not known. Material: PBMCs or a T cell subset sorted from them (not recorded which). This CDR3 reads CASSIRDSSNTGELFF. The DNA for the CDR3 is TGTGCCAGTAGTATTAGGGACAGTTCGAACACCGGGGAGCTGTTTTTT. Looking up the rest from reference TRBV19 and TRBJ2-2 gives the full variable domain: DGGITQSPKYLFRKEGQNVTLSCEQNLNHDAMYWYRQDPGQGLRLIYYSQIVNDFQKGDIAEGYSVSREKKESFPLTVTSAQKNPTAFYLCASSIRDSSNTGELFFGEGSRLTVL.